Listed below are T cell receptor beta chains from one sample, sequenced in a study of tumor and adjacent non-tumor tissue in lung cancer. TCRdb independently ran MiXCR on the multiplex PCR reads; one entry per CDR3 protein. The table includes more than 75,000 distinct CDR3 sequences, approximately 80% detected once. The sequenced sample was distant non-tumor lung tissue. The receptors shown here come from a man aged 60 to 75 with small cell lung cancer. Each CDR3 is given with its conserved first and last residue. A D gene is named only where the DNA matches it firmly. A clone size is listed for some rows: how often the clone was seen (once, few, many), or a class if it is expanded.

abundance	j_gene	len	v_gene	d_gene	CDR3nt	CDR3aa
NA	TRBJ1-5	15	TRBV11-1	NA	TGTGCCAGCAGCAGGGACGGCGGAACCAGCCAGCCCCAGCATTTT	CASSRDGGTSQPQHF
NA	TRBJ2-1	14	TRBV11-2	NA	TGTGGCAGCAGCTTAGGGGCAGGGTTGGTTGAGCAATTCTTC	CGSSLGAGLVEQFF
many	TRBJ1-2	15	TRBV6-2/TRBV6-3	NA	TGTGCCAGCAGTTACTCCCGGGGCTTCGGCTATGGCTACACCTTC	CASSYSRGFGYGYTF
once	TRBJ1-2	13	TRBV6-5	TRBD1	TGTGCCAGCAGTTCGACAGGGTACTATGGTCACACCTTC	CASSSTGYYGHTF
few	TRBJ2-2	13	TRBV20-1	NA	TGCAGTGTTAGGCATGGGGGCACCGGGGAGCTGTTTTTT	CSVRHGGTGELFF
NA	TRBJ1-1	16	TRBV5-6	TRBD1	TGTGCCAGCAGTTTGGCATCCGGGACAGCGAACACTGAAGCTATCTTT	CASSLASGTANTEAIF
NA	TRBJ2-7	12	TRBV29-1	NA	TGCAGCACCCCGGACACCACTTACGAGCAGTACTTC	CSTPDTTYEQYF
NA	TRBJ2-5	15	TRBV12-3/TRBV12-4	TRBD2	TGTGCCACCGGGAGGCGTGCGAAGCACCAAGAGACCCAGTACTTC	CATGRRAKHQETQYF
NA	TRBJ1-5	13	TRBV4-1	NA	TGCGCCAGCAGCCAGGGGATCTATCAGCCCAAGCATTTT	CASSQGIYQPKHF
NA	TRBJ2-5	16	TRBV5-4	TRBD2	TGTGCCAGCAGCTTGGATCCAGCGGGAGAGGGAGAGACTCACTACTTC	CASSLDPAGEGETHYF
NA	TRBJ1-4	16	TRBV28	NA	TGTGCCGGCAGTGGAGGGAAAGGAAGGTACCCTCAAAAACTGTTTTTT	CAGSGGKGRYPQKLFF
NA	TRBJ1-1	13	TRBV5-5	NA	TGTGCCAGCAGCTTGTCATCGAGCGCTGAAGCTTTCTTT	CASSLSSSAEAFF
medium-sized	TRBJ1-4	15	TRBV4-2	NA	TGTGCCAGCAGCCAATCCGGGCTGGCTAATGAAAAACTGTTTTTT	CASSQSGLANEKLFF
NA	TRBJ1-1	16	TRBV6-5	NA	TGTGACAGCAGTTACTCGACTTTGGGAGGAGGGATTGAAGCTTTCTTT	CDSSYSTLGGGIEAFF
NA	TRBJ2-3	13	TRBV5-5	NA	TGTGACTGTATCGGGGAAATCGCAGATACGCAGTATTTT	CDCIGEIADTQYF
NA	TRBJ1-1	14	TRBV4-2	NA	TGTGCCAGCACCCAAAATCCGCAGAACACTGAAGCTTTCTTT	CASTQNPQNTEAFF
NA	TRBJ2-7	15	TRBV11-2	NA	TGTGCCAGCAGCGTAGCTTCTAGCGACTCCTATGAGGAGTACTTC	CASSVASSDSYEEYF
few	TRBJ2-1	13	TRBV4-2	NA	TGTGTCAGCAGCCAAGATTTCCGCGGTGAGCAATTCTTC	CVSSQDFRGEQFF
NA	TRBJ2-1	13	TRBV12-3/TRBV12-4	NA	TGTACCAGCGGCCCCTCCACAGGCAATGAGCATTTCTTC	CTSGPSTGNEHFF
large	TRBJ2-1	18	TRBV11-1	TRBD2	TGTGCCAGCAGCTCAGAATCGAGGACTAGCGGGAGTGGTAATGAGCAGTTCTTC	CASSSESRTSGSGNEQFF